The 17 T cell receptor beta chains in this list originate from one sample, sequenced in a study of low-dose radiotherapy and immunotherapy resistance in tumors. Primers targeting TRAV and TRBV primed first-strand cDNA, covering alpha and beta chains. Both a constant-region primer and a V-primer adapter served to amplify TCRs across roughly 20 PCR cycles. TCRdb reprocessed the reads with MiXCR, giving one entry per CDR3 protein. The sample lists roughly 95,000 distinct CDR3 sequences, about 20% occurring once. Time point given: after trial treatment. The treatment here: LDRT plus nivolumab, ipilimumab, low-dose cyclophosphamide and aspirin (RACIN trial). The sample consisted of PBMCs, taken after low-dose radiotherapy plus immunotherapy. Receptor source: a female donor with ovarian cancer.

The J gene is TRBJ2-1, the V gene TRBV20-1; 8 bases agree with TRBD2. After removal of 1 base from V and 0 bases from J, the junction contained 5 bases not matched to a gene. Looked up from germline, CDR1 is DFQATT and CDR2 is SNEGSKA (reference sequence). This CDR3 comprises 16 residues. The CDR3 protein is CSARGGTSGSYNEQFF. CDR3 nucleotides: TGCAGTGCTAGAGGGGGGACTAGTGGCTCCTACAATGAGCAGTTCTTC.

This clonotype was picked up many times. The CDR3: CASSYSFGSGNNNEQFF. DNA for the CDR3: TGTGCCAGCAGTTACTCATTTGGTAGCGGGAATAACAATGAGCAGTTCTTC. This chain joins TRBV6-2 or TRBV6-3 and TRBJ2-1; 8 positions agree with TRBD2. The CDR3 extends over 17 amino acids. Germline CDR1 and CDR2: MNHEY and SVGEGT. The ends lost 0 bases at V and 5 bases at J; junction bases unmatched: 9.

This clonotype was observed at least ten times. V is TRBV2 and J is TRBJ2-7, with D perhaps being TRBD1 or TRBD2 (6 bases each). The V gene lost 7 bases and the J gene lost 6 bases, with 13 bases spanning the gap. Germline CDR1 reads SNHLY; CDR2 reads FYNNEI. The CDR3 is 12 residues long. CDR3 nucleotide sequence: TGTGCCAGCAAATCACAGGGAGGCGAGCAGTACTTC. This encodes CASKSQGGEQYF.

This clonotype was found many times. The chain recombines TRBV29-1 with TRBJ1-1; no firm D call. Trimming left V 6 bases short and J 1 base short, with 12 bases between. The CDR3 contains 13 residues. The V gene's germline CDR1 is SQVTM and CDR2 ANQGSEA. CDR3 sequence: CSVSTGGNTEAFF. CDR3 nucleotides: TGCAGCGTCTCTACGGGAGGGAACACTGAAGCTTTCTTT.

This clonotype has just a few counts. This chain connects TRBV28 to TRBJ2-7; D remains ambiguous. The CDR3 length is 16 residues. V lost 3 bases to trimming and J lost 0 bases, with 15 bases between them. Germline values: CDR1 MDHEN, CDR2 SYDVKM. The CDR3 nucleotides read TGTGCCAGCAGTTTTGCCTTGTTCACCCTCTCCTACGAGCAGTACTTC. This sequence encodes CASSFALFTLSYEQYF.

In this sample, this clonotype turned up many times. The chain joins TRBV5-1 to TRBJ2-3, with unresolved D. The CDR3 length is 15 residues. Germline-derived CDR1 and CDR2 are SGHRS and YFSETQ. V was cut by 0 bases and J by 3 bases, with 11 bases left in between. The CDR3 is CASSLDGSGTDTQYF. CDR3 DNA: TGCGCCAGCAGCTTGGATGGGTCAGGTACAGATACGCAGTATTTT.

This clonotype was seen only once. The chain recombines TRBV19 with TRBJ2-6, with unresolved D. The germline V gene has CDR1 LNHDA and CDR2 SQIVND (reference sequence). This CDR3 is built from 17 residues. The V gene lost 6 bases and the J gene lost 0 bases, with 15 bases spanning the gap. The CDR3 protein is CASRAGAPASGANVLTF. DNA of the CDR3: TGTGCCAGTAGAGCTGGAGCGCCAGCCTCTGGGGCCAACGTCCTGACTTTC.

This CDR3 is CASSLNIDSQQYF. CDR3 DNA sequence: TGTGCCAGCAGTCTTAACATAGACAGCCAGCAGTACTTC. This rearrangement joins TRBV11-3 to TRBJ2-7; a possible D gene is TRBD1 (5 bases). Per the germline V gene, CDR1 is SGHNT and CDR2 is YENEEA. CDR3 length: 13 amino acids. The V gene lost 6 bases and the J gene lost 8 bases, with 17 bases spanning the gap.

This clonotype showed up many times. This chain links TRBV28 with TRBJ1-2, with D hard to call. V lost 3 bases and J 2 bases, leaving 13 bases between the germline ends. CDR1 is MDHEN and CDR2 is SYDVKM in the germline V gene. This CDR3 is built from 15 residues. CDR3 region: CASSFFGRRNYGYTF. In nucleotides, the CDR3 is TGTGCCAGCAGTTTTTTTGGCCGTCGGAACTATGGCTACACCTTC.

Ten or more counts support this clonotype. The rearrangement uses TRBV1 and TRBJ2-7; the table calls TRBD2, which could not be checked here. TRBV1 is a pseudogene locus. The CDR3 is made up of 15 amino acids. CDR3 region: CASSQGSGRVNEQYF. CDR3 in DNA: TGCGCCAGCAGCCAAGGAAGCGGGAGAGTCAACGAGCAGTACTTC.

There are many counts of this clonotype. The genes are TRBV7-2 and TRBJ2-1; TRBD2 aligns across 9 bases. Germline CDR1 SGHTA, CDR2 FQGNSA. V trimming: 5 bases; J trimming: 3 bases; junction bases outside the gene matches: 5. The CDR3 has 15 residues. CDR3 DNA: TGTGCCAGCAGCCCGAAGCGGGGGGACTACAATGAGCAGTTCTTC. As protein: CASSPKRGDYNEQFF.

This clonotype was observed at least ten times. The chain employs TRBV20-1 and TRBJ2-1; possible D gene TRBD1, 6 bases. CDR1 and CDR2 (germline): DFQATT, SNEGSKA (reference sequence). With 5 bases removed from V and 11 bases from J, the gap between germline ends came to 16 bases. The CDR3 is 12 residues long. This CDR3 reads CSAPDQGSQQFF. The CDR3 nucleotides read TGCAGTGCTCCAGACCAGGGGAGTCAGCAGTTCTTC.

In this sample, this clonotype turned up many times. The chain couples TRBV12-3 or TRBV12-4 to TRBJ2-3; possibly TRBD1 or TRBD2 for D (5 bases each). The CDR3 contains 15 residues. Deletions cut 6 bases from V and 4 bases from J, with 17 bases between. The DNA of the CDR3 is TGTGCCAGCAGAGAACCGGGACGATCGTCAGATACGCAGTATTTT. Amino acids: CASREPGRSSDTQYF.

The chain couples TRBV3-1 to TRBJ2-2, with TRBD1 identical over 7 bases. Germline V gene sequence: CDR1 LGHDT, CDR2 YNNKEL (reference sequence). This CDR3 is 15 amino acids long. V shed 3 bases, J shed 0 bases, and the junction held 1 base outside the gene matches. In DNA form, the CDR3 reads TGTGCCAGCAGCCAGGGGACAGCGAACACCGGGGAGCTGTTTTTT. This sequence encodes CASSQGTANTGELFF. The full variable domain, in which reference TRBV3-1 and TRBJ2-2 provide the parts outside the CDR3, is DTAVSQTPKYLVTQMGNDKSIKCEQNLGHDTMYWYKQDSKKFLKIMFSYNNKELIINETVPNRFSPKSPDKAHLNLHINSLELGDSAVYFCASSQGTANTGELFFGEGSRLTVL.

This clonotype was observed many times. The genes are TRBV12-3 or TRBV12-4 and TRBJ1-1; 8 bases are a match to TRBD1. J gave up 0 bases and V 6 bases, and 3 bases lay outside the gene matches. The CDR3 is made up of 14 amino acids. The CDR3, as DNA: TGTGCCAGCAGCACCAGGGGGCTGAACACTGAAGCTTTCTTT. It codes for CASSTRGLNTEAFF.

On this clonotype itself: Since a far larger clone is one base different, this is likely a read error. V and J are TRBV4-1 and TRBJ1-2; D may be TRBD1 (5 bases). This CDR3 contains 13 residues. Trimming removed 6 bases from V and 3 bases from J, with 11 bases in between. Germline V gene lookup returns CDR1 MGHRA and CDR2 YSYEKL. This chain's CDR3 is CASRRDSYYGYTF. CDR3 coding DNA: TGCGCCAGCAGACGCGACAGCTACTATGGCTACACCTTC.

This clonotype was observed at least ten times. The J gene is TRBJ2-7, the V gene TRBV30; 10 nucleotides agree with TRBD1. The V and J ends lost 3 bases and 1 base, in that order; junction bases with no gene match: 6. This CDR3 has 15 amino acids. Germline V gives CDR1 GTSNPN, CDR2 SVGIG (reference sequence). The CDR3 region is CAWRLGTGVSYEQYF. The CDR3 nucleotides read TGTGCCTGGAGGCTCGGGACAGGGGTTTCCTACGAGCAGTACTTC.